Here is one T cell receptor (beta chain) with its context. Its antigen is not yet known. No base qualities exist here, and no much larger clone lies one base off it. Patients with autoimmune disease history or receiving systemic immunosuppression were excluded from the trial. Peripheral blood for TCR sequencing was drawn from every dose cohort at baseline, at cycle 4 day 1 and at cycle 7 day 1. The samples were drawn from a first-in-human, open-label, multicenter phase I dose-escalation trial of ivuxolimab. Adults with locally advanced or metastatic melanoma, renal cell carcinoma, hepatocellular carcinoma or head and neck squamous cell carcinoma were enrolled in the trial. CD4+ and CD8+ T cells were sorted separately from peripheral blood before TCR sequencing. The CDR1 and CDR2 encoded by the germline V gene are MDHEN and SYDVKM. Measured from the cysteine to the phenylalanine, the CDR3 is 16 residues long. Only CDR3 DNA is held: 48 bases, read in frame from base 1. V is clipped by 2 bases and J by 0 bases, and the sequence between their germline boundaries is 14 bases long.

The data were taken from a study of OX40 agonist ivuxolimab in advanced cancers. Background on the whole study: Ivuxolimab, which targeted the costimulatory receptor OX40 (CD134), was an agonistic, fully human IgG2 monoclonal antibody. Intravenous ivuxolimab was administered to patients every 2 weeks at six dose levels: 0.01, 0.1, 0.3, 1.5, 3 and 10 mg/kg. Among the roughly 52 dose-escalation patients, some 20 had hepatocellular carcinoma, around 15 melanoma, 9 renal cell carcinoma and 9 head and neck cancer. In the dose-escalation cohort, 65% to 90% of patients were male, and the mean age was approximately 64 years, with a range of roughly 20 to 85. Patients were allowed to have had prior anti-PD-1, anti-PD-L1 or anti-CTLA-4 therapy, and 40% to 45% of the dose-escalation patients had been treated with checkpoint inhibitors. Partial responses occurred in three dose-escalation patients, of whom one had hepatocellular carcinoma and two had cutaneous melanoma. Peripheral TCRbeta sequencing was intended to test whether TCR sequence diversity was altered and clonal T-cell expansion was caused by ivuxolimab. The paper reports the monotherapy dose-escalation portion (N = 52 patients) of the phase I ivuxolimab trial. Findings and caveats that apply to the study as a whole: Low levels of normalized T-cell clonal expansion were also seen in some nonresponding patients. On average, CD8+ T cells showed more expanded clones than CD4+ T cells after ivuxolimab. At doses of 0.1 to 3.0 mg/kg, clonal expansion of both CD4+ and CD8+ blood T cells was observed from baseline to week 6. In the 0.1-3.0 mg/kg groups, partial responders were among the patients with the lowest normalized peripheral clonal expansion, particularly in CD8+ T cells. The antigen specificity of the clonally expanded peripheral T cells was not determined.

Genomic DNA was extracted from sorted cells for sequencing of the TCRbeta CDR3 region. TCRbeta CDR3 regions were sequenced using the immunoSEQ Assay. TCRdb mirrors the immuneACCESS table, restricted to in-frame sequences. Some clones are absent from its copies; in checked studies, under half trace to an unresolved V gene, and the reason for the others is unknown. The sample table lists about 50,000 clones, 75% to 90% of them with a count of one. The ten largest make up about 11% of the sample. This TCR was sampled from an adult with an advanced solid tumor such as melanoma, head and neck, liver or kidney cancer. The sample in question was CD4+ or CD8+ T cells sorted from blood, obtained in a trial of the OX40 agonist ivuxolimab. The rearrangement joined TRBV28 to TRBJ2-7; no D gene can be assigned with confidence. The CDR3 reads CASSLKAPELSYEQYF. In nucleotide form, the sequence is TGTGCCAGCAGTTTAAAGGCGCCAGAGCTCTCCTACGAGCAGTACTTC.